This T cell receptor beta chain was profiled in a study of blood T cell repertoires in COVID-19. Clones were read by immunoSEQ multiplex PCR, and TCRdb kept only the in-frame ones, dropping some. Among some 300,000 clones, 90% were seen once, and the ten largest hold around 5.8%. The V segment lost 3 bases and the J segment 6 bases; nucleotides outside the gene matches: 11. CDR1 and CDR2 (germline): SGHNT, YYREEE (reference sequence). The length of the CDR3 is 17 residues. The chain couples TRBV5-4 to TRBJ1-4; TRBD1 aligns across 10 bases. The sample was peripheral blood. This sequence was found in a woman in her fifties or sixties with COVID-19, enrolled during active disease. In DNA, the CDR3 is TGTGCCAGCAGCTCCAGGGGTGGGGGACAGGGGCATGAAAAACTGTTTTTT. It encodes CASSSRGGGQGHEKLFF.